The 28 T cell receptor beta chains given below trace back to one sample, sequenced in a study of shared clonotypes between healthy human individuals. Selected positively for CCR7 and CD45RO-negative, naive CD8 cells excluded terminally differentiated effector memory CD45RA+ cells. Only in-frame clones appear in the TCRdb table, and some are missing; sequencing was by immunoSEQ multiplex PCR. The table shows about 820,000 clones, with 92% occurring only once. The sample comprised naive CD8+ T cells sorted from blood. Every receptor here comes from a man aged 25-45 years in good health.

Comments on this clone: Other DNA variants within this sample encode the same CDR3. The chain uses TRBV27 and TRBJ2-2; TRBD2 aligns across 9 bases. CDR1 MNHEY and CDR2 SMNVEV come from the germline V gene (reference sequence). This CDR3 has 14 residues. The junction had 0 bases not matched to a gene; V was cut back by 2 bases and J by 5 bases. The CDR3: CASSLAGGTGELFF. CDR3 nucleotide sequence: TGTGCCAGCAGTTTAGCGGGAGGGACCGGGGAGCTGTTTTTT.

V and J are TRBV10-1 and TRBJ2-7; D might be TRBD1 (6 bases). Germline V gene lookup returns CDR1 WNHNN and CDR2 SYGVQD (reference sequence). CDR3 size: 14 residues. The V gene lost 3 bases and the J gene lost 5 bases, with 14 bases spanning the gap. The DNA of the CDR3 is TGCGCCAGCAGTGACTCAACAGGGTTCCACGAGCAGTACTTC. Its protein product is CASSDSTGFHEQYF.

V usage is TRBV29-1 and J usage is TRBJ2-5; tentative D call: TRBD1 (6 bases). Looked up from germline, CDR1 is SQVTM and CDR2 is ANQGSEA. The V and J ends lost 7 bases and 4 bases respectively, with 19 bases between them. This CDR3 is 14 amino acids long. The CDR3 is CSASGTTLRETQYF. The CDR3 region has the DNA TGCAGCGCCTCCGGGACAACCCTACGAGAGACCCAGTACTTC.

In regard to this clone: Other nucleotide sequences in the sample specify the same CDR3. The chain carries TRBV2 and TRBJ2-2; the match to TRBD1 covers 10 bases. Trimming at V came to 4 bases and at J to 5 bases, leaving 1 base not matched to a gene. Germline loops: CDR1 SNHLY, CDR2 FYNNEI. The CDR3 covers 14 residues. CDR3 bases: TGTGCCAGCAGTGGGACAGGGGGTACCGGGGAGCTGTTTTTT. Translation: CASSGTGGTGELFF.

This chain uses TRBV10-2 with TRBJ2-3; D gene ambiguous. Per the germline V gene, CDR1 is WSHSY and CDR2 is SAAADI. The CDR3 has 12 amino acids. V lost 2 bases and J 10 bases, leaving 10 bases between the germline ends. The CDR3 DNA reads TGCGCCAGCAGTGAGGGGTCCTGGGCGCAGTATTTT. Amino acids: CASSEGSWAQYF.

This rearrangement joins TRBV7-9 to TRBJ2-7; 7 nucleotides align to TRBD2. The CDR3 sequence is 12 residues long. From germline, CDR1 is SEHNR and CDR2 FQNEAQ (reference sequence). V shed 11 bases, J shed 3 bases, and the junction held 7 bases outside the gene matches. The CDR3 nucleotides are TGTGCCGGACTAGGGCAGAACTACGAGCAGTACTTC. This codes for CAGLGQNYEQYF.

With respect to this clone: This likely traces to a read error, being one base from a far larger clone. This rearrangement joins TRBV29-1 to TRBJ2-7; D not certain. The CDR3 has 12 residues. Germline V gives CDR1 SQVTM, CDR2 ANQGSEA. CDR3 bases: TGCAGCATTGATACGCCAGCCGGGGAGCAGTACTTC. Amino acids: CSIDTPAGEQYF.

The V call is TRBV7-3, the J call TRBJ2-5; possible D gene TRBD1, 6 bases. V lost 2 bases and J 5 bases, leaving 15 bases between the germline ends. In germline, CDR1 is SGHTA, CDR2 FQGTGA. The CDR3 spans 15 residues. The chain's CDR3 is CASSLGGGAAETQYF. CDR3 sequence (DNA): TGTGCCAGCAGCTTAGGTGGGGGCGCGGCGGAGACCCAGTACTTC.

This clone was seen only once. Different DNA sequences within this sample yield the same CDR3. J is TRBJ1-3 and V is TRBV28, with no clear D. Germline-derived CDR1 and CDR2 are MDHEN and SYDVKM. Trimming cost V 6 bases and J 7 bases, with 7 bases left between them. The CDR3 is 11 amino acids. CDR3 nucleotide sequence: TGTGCCAGCAGCCTTGGGAACACCATATATTTT. Translation gives CASSLGNTIYF.

The chain joins TRBV7-9 to TRBJ1-1, with 7 bases fitting TRBD1. V was clipped by 5 bases and J by 1 base; unmatched bases: 7. In germline, CDR1 is SEHNR, CDR2 FQNEAQ (reference sequence). The CDR3 covers 15 residues. CDR3 region: CASSHYRGKNTEAFF. Written as DNA, the CDR3 is TGTGCCAGCAGCCATTACAGGGGTAAGAACACTGAAGCTTTCTTT.

This chain uses TRBV6-1 with TRBJ1-1, with 8 bases that match TRBD1. The V segment lost 6 bases and the J segment 1 base; nucleotides outside the gene matches: 7. Germline CDR1 and CDR2: MNHNS and SASEGT. The CDR3 has 15 residues. The CDR3 nucleotides are TGTGCCAGCAGACTCCGGACAGGGTCGAACACTGAAGCTTTCTTT. Its translation is CASRLRTGSNTEAFF.

The chain recombines TRBV4-3 with TRBJ2-7, with a tentative D call TRBD2 (5 bases). The CDR3 spans 16 residues. The germline CDR1 and CDR2 sequences are LGHNA and YSLEER. V lost 1 base to trimming and J lost 7 bases, with 20 bases between them. CDR3 amino acids: CASSQGTGGSSSEQYF. CDR3 coding DNA: TGCGCCAGCAGCCAAGGGACCGGCGGGTCCTCCTCGGAGCAGTACTTC.

V is TRBV4-3 and J is TRBJ2-7; a weak D match, TRBD2 (5 bases). The CDR3 covers 14 residues. The V and J ends lost 3 bases and 5 bases respectively, with 14 bases between them. Germline-derived CDR1 and CDR2 are LGHNA and YSLEER. In DNA, the CDR3 is TGCGCCAGCAGCCACCTACTAGGGCCAGACGAGCAGTACTTC. It is translated as CASSHLLGPDEQYF.

The chain carries TRBV7-9 and TRBJ1-4; maybe TRBD1 (6 bases). With 7 bases removed from V and 0 bases from J, the gap between germline ends came to 15 bases. The germline V gene has CDR1 SEHNR and CDR2 FQNEAQ (reference sequence). This CDR3 is 16 amino acids long. The CDR3 is CASNPITGTTNEKLFF. CDR3 in DNA: TGTGCCAGCAACCCTATAACAGGGACAACTAATGAAAAACTGTTTTTT.

Only one count was recorded for this clone. The chain couples TRBV7-2 to TRBJ1-4; D is unresolved. This CDR3 is 12 amino acids long. Deletions cut 5 bases from V and 8 bases from J, with 9 bases between. Germline CDR1 is SGHTA and CDR2 is FQGNSA. CDR3 coding DNA: TGTGCCAGCAGCCACGAAAGGGAAAAACTGTTTTTT. Translated, it gives CASSHEREKLFF.

J is TRBJ2-2 and V is TRBV4-1; no definite D call. CDR3 length: 14 residues. The germline V and J ends were trimmed by 0 bases and 4 bases, with 6 bases remaining between them. The germline CDR1 and CDR2 sequences are MGHRA and YSYEKL. The DNA for the CDR3 is TGCGCCAGCAGCCAAGAGGAAGGCACCGGGGAGCTGTTTTTT. Protein: CASSQEEGTGELFF.

On this clone: With a much larger clone just one base away, this may be a read error. V gene TRBV7-9 combines with J gene TRBJ2-2; D gene ambiguous. Germline lookup yields CDR1 SEHNR and CDR2 FQNEAQ (reference sequence). This CDR3 spans 13 amino acids. Trimming stripped 5 bases from V and 6 bases from J, with 10 bases between. The DNA of the CDR3 is TGTGCCAGCAGCCCCCGATTGGCCGGGGAGCTGTTTTTT. It specifies CASSPRLAGELFF.

This chain connects TRBV11-2 to TRBJ2-1; TRBD2 is a possible D gene (6 bases). The V end was cut by 4 bases, the J end by 11 bases, with 18 bases between. CDR1 is SGHAT and CDR2 is FQNNGV in the germline V gene. The CDR3 covers 14 residues. The CDR3 nucleotides are TGTGCCAGCAGCTCGAGCTTGGGACTGCCCCAGCAGTTCTTC. Its protein is CASSSSLGLPQQFF.

The CDR3, as DNA: TGTGCCAGCCGAGGACAGGGCTTTTACGAGCAGTACTTC. Its translation: CASRGQGFYEQYF. The V gene is TRBV6-5, the J gene TRBJ2-7; 8 bases align to TRBD1. The germline V gene has CDR1 MNHEY and CDR2 SVGAGI. The V gene end was trimmed by 8 bases and the J gene end by 4 bases; junction bases not matched to a gene: 7. The CDR3 has 13 amino acids.

This chain links TRBV10-2 with TRBJ1-1; D is possibly TRBD1 (5 bases). CDR1 and CDR2 (germline): WSHSY, SAAADI. The CDR3 sequence is 13 residues long. The ends were cut back, 3 bases at V and 5 bases at J, with 10 bases in the middle. The CDR3 loop reads CASSEVRGTEAFF. Written as DNA, the CDR3 is TGCGCCAGCAGTGAAGTAAGGGGAACTGAAGCTTTCTTT.

The gene calls are TRBV5-6 and TRBJ2-1; D uncertain. Between the trimmed V and J ends, which lost 2 bases and 7 bases, there was a span of 7 bases. The CDR3 is 12 amino acids. CDR1 and CDR2 from the germline V gene are SGHDT and YYEEEE. The CDR3 is CASSLPLNEQFF. DNA for the CDR3: TGTGCCAGCAGCTTACCCCTTAATGAGCAGTTCTTC.

The V and J genes are TRBV9 and TRBJ1-1; no reliable D call. The CDR3 is 13 amino acids. Germline CDR1 is SGDLS and CDR2 is YYNGEE. With 4 bases removed from V and 1 base from J, the gap between germline ends came to 8 bases. CDR3 region: CASSQWGNTEAFF. CDR3 DNA: TGTGCCAGCAGCCAGTGGGGGAACACTGAAGCTTTCTTT.

The V and J genes are TRBV27 and TRBJ1-5; tentatively, D is TRBD1 (5 bases). V lost 1 base to trimming and J lost 4 bases, with 14 bases between them. Germline CDR1 reads MNHEY; CDR2 reads SMNVEV (reference sequence). The CDR3 is made up of 16 amino acids. The DNA for the CDR3 is TGTGCCAGCAGTTTATTGCCCGGGGGAGTAAATCAGCCCCAGCATTTT. Protein: CASSLLPGGVNQPQHF.

The chain links TRBV6-1 to TRBJ2-5, with 8 bases that match TRBD2. The CDR3 is 14 amino acids. With V trimmed by 3 bases and J by 5 bases, 5 bases remained unmatched. Per germline, CDR1 MNHNS and CDR2 SASEGT. In nucleotides, the CDR3 is TGTGCCAGCAGTGATTTCGGGACTAGTGAGACCCAGTACTTC. It translates to CASSDFGTSETQYF.

In its sample, this clone was seen once. The rearrangement joins TRBV9 to TRBJ2-7; D might be TRBD1 (6 bases). Germline V gene sequence: CDR1 SGDLS, CDR2 YYNGEE. The CDR3 is 13 amino acids. V was cut by 3 bases and J by 7 bases, with 14 bases left in between. CDR3 sequence (DNA): TGTGCCAGCAGCGAGGACAGTCCTACTGAGCAGTACTTC. Its translation is CASSEDSPTEQYF.

V gene TRBV27 combines with J gene TRBJ2-7; possible D gene TRBD2, 6 bases. The V end lost 4 bases, the J end lost 1 base, and 17 bases lay between the germline ends. Germline V gene sequence: CDR1 MNHEY, CDR2 SMNVEV (reference sequence). The CDR3 has 16 amino acids. DNA of the CDR3: TGTGCCAGCAGTTCCCCAGGGTCCGGGGGATCCTACGAGCAGTACTTC. It specifies CASSSPGSGGSYEQYF.

The rearrangement links TRBV7-9 to TRBJ2-3, with TRBD2 matching 9 bases. The CDR3 covers 15 residues. V dropped 7 bases and J dropped 3; count of bases not matched to a gene: 8. Per the germline V gene, CDR1 is SEHNR and CDR2 is FQNEAQ (reference sequence). The CDR3 DNA reads TGTGCCAGCACCCGCGGGCTAGCGGGAACAGATACGCAGTATTTT. It specifies CASTRGLAGTDTQYF.

V and J are TRBV7-9 and TRBJ2-1; no clear D gene. Trimming left V 2 bases short and J 9 bases short, with 8 bases between. Germline assignment: CDR1 SEHNR and CDR2 FQNEAQ (reference sequence). The CDR3 spans 12 residues. CDR3 bases: TGTGCCAGCAGCTTATCTCGGCGTGAGCAGTTCTTC. Translating gives CASSLSRREQFF.